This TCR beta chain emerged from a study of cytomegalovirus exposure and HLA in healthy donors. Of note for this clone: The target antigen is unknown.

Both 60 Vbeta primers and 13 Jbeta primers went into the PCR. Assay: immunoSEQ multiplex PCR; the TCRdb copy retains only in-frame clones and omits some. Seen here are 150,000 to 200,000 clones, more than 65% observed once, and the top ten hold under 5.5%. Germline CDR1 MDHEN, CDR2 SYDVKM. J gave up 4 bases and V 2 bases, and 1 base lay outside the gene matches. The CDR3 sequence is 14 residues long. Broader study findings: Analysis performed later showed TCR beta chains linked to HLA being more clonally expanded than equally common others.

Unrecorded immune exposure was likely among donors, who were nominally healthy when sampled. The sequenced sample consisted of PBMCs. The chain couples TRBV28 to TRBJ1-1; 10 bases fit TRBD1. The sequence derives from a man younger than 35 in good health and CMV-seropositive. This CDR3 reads CASSLGQGGTEAFF. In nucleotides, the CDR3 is TGTGCCAGCAGTTTAGGACAGGGGGGCACTGAAGCTTTCTTT.